This T cell receptor (beta chain) emerged from a study of identical twins. Study-level results: Twin-shared out-of-frame alpha sequences were enriched for low generation probability. It was cross-sectional statistical analysis, not following the same donors, that the conclusions relied on. Modelling underestimated the level of out-of-frame TCR alpha sharing observed in monozygotic twins. Abundant beta clonotypes from cord blood bore fewer insertions; memory repertoires lacked this pattern.

Each CDR3 protein gets one entry after TCRdb re-called the 5' RACE reads with MiXCR. The table lists about 280,000 distinct CDR3 sequences, more than 6.5% of them singletons. This clonotype was recorded a few times. Its antigen is undetermined. This CDR3 has 17 residues. The germline V gene encodes CDR1 SGHTA and CDR2 FQGNSA. J lost 3 bases, V lost 5 bases, and 10 bases had no gene match. This sample was also put to use in a study of yellow fever vaccine responses in identical twins.

This chain connects TRBV7-2 to TRBJ2-1; 10 bases agree with TRBD2. The sequencing input was memory (CD45RO+) T cells sorted from blood. This receptor was obtained from a woman between 18 and 29 years old in good health. CDR3 amino acids: CASSKSRWTSGYNEQFF. In DNA form, the CDR3 reads TGTGCCAGCAGCAAGAGCCGCTGGACTAGCGGCTACAATGAGCAGTTCTTC. Variable domain in full (rest from reference TRBV7-2 and TRBJ2-1): GAGVSQSPSNKVTEKGKDVELRCDPISGHTALYWYRQSLGQGLEFLIYFQGNSAPDKSGLPSDRFSAERTGGSVSTLTIQRTQQEDSAVYLCASSKSRWTSGYNEQFFGPGTRLTVL.